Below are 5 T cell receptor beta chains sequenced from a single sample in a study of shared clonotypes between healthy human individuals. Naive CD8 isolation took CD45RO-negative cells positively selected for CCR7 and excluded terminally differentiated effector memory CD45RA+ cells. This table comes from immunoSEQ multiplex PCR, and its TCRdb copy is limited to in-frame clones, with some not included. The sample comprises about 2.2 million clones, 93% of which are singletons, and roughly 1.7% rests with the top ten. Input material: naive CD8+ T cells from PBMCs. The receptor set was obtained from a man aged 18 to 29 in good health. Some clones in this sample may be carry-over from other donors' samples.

The CDR3 is CASSPRGGRTDHTYGYTF. CDR3 coding DNA: TGTGCCAGCAGCCCCCGGGGGGGCCGGACAGATCATACCTATGGCTACACCTTC. V and J are TRBV7-2 and TRBJ1-2, with D maybe TRBD1 (6 bases). Germline CDR1 reads SGHTA; CDR2 reads FQGNSA. Between the trimmed V and J ends, which lost 5 bases and 4 bases, there was a span of 26 bases. The CDR3 covers 18 residues.

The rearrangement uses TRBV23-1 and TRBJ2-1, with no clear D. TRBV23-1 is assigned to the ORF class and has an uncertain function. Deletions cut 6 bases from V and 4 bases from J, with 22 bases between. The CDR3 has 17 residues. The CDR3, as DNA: TGCGCCAGCAGGACTCCACCTCCCGGCAGGAGATACAATGAGCAGTTCTTC. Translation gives CASRTPPPGRRYNEQFF.

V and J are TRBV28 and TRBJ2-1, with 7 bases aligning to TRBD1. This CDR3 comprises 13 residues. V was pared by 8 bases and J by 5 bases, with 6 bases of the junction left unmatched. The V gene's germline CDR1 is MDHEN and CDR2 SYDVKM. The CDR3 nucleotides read TGTGCCAGCGGGACAGCTTTGAACAATGAGCAGTTCTTC. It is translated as CASGTALNNEQFF.

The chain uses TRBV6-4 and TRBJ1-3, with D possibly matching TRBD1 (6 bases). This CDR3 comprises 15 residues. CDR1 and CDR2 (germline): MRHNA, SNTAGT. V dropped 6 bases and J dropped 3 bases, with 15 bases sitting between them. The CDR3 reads CASSEGPGVGNTIYF. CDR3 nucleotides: TGTGCCAGCAGCGAAGGCCCAGGGGTTGGAAACACCATATATTTT.

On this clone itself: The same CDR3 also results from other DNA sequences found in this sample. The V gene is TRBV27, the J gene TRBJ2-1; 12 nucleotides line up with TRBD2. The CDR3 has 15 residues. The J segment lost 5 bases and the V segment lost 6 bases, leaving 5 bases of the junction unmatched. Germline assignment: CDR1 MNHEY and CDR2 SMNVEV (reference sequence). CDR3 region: CASSLGLAGNNEQFF. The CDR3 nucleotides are TGTGCCAGCAGCCTCGGACTAGCGGGGAACAATGAGCAGTTCTTC.